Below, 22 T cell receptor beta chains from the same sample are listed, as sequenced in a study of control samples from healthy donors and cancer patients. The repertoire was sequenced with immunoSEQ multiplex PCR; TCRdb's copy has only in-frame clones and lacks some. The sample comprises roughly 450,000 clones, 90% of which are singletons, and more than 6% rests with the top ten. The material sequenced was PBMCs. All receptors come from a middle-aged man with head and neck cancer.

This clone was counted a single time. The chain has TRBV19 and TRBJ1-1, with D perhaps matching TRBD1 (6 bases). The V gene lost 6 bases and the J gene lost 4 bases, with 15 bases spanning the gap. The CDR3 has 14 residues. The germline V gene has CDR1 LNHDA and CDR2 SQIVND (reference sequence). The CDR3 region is CASSTRGGGTEAFF. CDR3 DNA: TGTGCCAGTAGCACCCGGGGAGGGGGCACTGAAGCTTTCTTT.

CDR3 region: CASSESRGASPYEQYF. The CDR3 bases are TGTGCCAGCAGTGAATCGCGGGGGGCCTCCCCCTACGAGCAGTACTTC. This chain connects TRBV6-4 to TRBJ2-7; 8 nucleotides align to TRBD2. V shed 3 bases and J 2 bases; nucleotides not matched to a gene: 9. The V gene's germline CDR1 is MRHNA and CDR2 SNTAGT. The CDR3 length is 16 residues.

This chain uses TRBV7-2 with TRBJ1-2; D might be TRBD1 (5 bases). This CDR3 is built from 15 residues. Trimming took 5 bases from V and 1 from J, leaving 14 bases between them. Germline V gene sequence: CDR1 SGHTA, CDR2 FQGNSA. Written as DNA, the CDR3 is TGTGCCAGCAGCCCTAGCTCGGGGGGTAACTATGGCTACACCTTC. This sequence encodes CASSPSSGGNYGYTF.

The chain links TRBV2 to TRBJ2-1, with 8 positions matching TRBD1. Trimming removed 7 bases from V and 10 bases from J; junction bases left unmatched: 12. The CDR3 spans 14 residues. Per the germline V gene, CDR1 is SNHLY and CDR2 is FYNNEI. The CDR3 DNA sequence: TGTGCCAGCACTCACGGACAGGGAGTCTTGGAGCAGTTCTTC. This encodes CASTHGQGVLEQFF.

CDR3 in amino acids: CASREPGISNQPQHF. The CDR3 nucleotides read TGTGCCAGCAGGGAACCGGGAATCAGCAATCAGCCCCAGCATTTT. The rearrangement links TRBV2 to TRBJ1-5; D gene ambiguous. V lost 6 bases to trimming and J lost 1 base, with 13 bases between them. Germline CDR1 reads SNHLY; CDR2 reads FYNNEI. This CDR3 is built from 15 residues.

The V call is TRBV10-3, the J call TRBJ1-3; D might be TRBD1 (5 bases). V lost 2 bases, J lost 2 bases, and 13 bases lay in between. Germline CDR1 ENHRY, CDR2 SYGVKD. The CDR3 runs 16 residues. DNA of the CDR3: TGTGCCATCAGTGAGGGTGACGGCAGGGCTGGAAACACCATATATTTT. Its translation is CAISEGDGRAGNTIYF.

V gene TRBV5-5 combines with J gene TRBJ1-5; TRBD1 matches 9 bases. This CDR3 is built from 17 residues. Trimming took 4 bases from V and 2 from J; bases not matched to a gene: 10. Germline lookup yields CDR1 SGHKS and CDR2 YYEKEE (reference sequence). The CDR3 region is CASSEGTGLFGNQPQHF. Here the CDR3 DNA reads TGTGCCAGCAGCGAAGGGACAGGGCTCTTTGGCAATCAGCCCCAGCATTTT.

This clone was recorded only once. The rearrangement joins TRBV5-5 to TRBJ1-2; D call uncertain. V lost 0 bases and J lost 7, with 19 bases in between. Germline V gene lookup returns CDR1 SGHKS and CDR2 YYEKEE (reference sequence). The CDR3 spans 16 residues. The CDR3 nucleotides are TGTGCCAGCAGCTTGGGGGTGGTCCCCGACTATGGTGGCTACACCTTC. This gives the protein CASSLGVVPDYGGYTF.

The CDR3 nucleotides are TGCGCCAGCAGCCTTATTTCGGGGCTCGGAAACACCATATATTTT. It is translated as CASSLISGLGNTIYF. The gene calls are TRBV5-1 and TRBJ1-3; possibly TRBD1 for D (5 bases). The V gene lost 4 bases and the J gene lost 4 bases, with 15 bases spanning the gap. The CDR3 spans 15 residues. Germline V gene data show CDR1 as SGHRS and CDR2 as YFSETQ. The variable domain in full, with the rest retrieved from reference TRBV5-1 and TRBJ1-3, is KAGVTQTPRYLIKTRGQQVTLSCSPISGHRSVSWYQQTPGQGLQFLFEYFSETQRNKGNFPGRFSGRQFSNSRSEMNVSTLELGDSALYLCASSLISGLGNTIYFGEGSWLTVV.

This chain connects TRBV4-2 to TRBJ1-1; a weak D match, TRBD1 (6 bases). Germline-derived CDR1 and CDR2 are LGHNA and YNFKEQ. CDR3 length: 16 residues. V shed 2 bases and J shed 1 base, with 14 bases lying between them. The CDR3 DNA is TGTGCCAGCAGCCAATTCCCGGGGGGCAAGAACACTGAAGCTTTCTTT. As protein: CASSQFPGGKNTEAFF.

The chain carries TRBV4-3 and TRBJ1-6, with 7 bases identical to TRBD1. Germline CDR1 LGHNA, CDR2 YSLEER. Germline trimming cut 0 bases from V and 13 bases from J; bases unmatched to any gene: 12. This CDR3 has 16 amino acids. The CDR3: CASSQERGQILTPLHF. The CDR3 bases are TGCGCCAGCAGCCAAGAGCGGGGACAGATCCTTACCCCCCTCCACTTT.

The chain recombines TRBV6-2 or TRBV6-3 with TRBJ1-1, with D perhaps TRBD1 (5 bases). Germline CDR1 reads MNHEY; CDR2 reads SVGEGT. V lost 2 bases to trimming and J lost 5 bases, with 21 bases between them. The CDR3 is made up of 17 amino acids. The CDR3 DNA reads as TGTGCCAGCAGTTACCCAATATTGGGCCCCGGGGGGACTGAAGCTTTCTTT. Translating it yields CASSYPILGPGGTEAFF.

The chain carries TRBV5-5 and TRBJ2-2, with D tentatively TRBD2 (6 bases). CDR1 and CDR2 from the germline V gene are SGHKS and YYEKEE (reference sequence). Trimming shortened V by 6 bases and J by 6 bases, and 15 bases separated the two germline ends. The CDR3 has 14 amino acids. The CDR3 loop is CASISSGDPGELFF. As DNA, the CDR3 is TGTGCCAGCATCTCCTCGGGGGACCCCGGGGAGCTGTTTTTT.

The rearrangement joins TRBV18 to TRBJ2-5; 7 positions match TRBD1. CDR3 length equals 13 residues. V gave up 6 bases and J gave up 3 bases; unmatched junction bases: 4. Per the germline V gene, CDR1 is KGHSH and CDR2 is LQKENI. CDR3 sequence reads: CASSPGQKETQYF. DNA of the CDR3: TGTGCCAGCTCGCCGGGACAGAAAGAGACCCAGTACTTC.

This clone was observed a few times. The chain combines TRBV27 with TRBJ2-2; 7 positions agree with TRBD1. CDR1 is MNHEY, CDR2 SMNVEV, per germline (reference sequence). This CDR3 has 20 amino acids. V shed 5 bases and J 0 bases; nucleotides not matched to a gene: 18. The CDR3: CASSPYPMAAGTANTGELFF. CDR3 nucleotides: TGTGCCAGCAGTCCGTATCCAATGGCCGCCGGGACAGCGAACACCGGGGAGCTGTTTTTT.

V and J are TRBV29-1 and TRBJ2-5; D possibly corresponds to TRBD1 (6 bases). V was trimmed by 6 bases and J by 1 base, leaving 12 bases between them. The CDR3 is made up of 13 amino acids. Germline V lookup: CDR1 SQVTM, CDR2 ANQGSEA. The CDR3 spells CSVPVGGQETQYF. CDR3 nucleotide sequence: TGCAGCGTCCCCGTAGGGGGCCAAGAGACCCAGTACTTC.

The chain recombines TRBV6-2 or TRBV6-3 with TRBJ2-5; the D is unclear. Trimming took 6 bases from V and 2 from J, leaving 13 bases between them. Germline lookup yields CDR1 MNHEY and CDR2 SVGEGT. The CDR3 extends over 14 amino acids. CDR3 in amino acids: CASSPRSRQETQYF. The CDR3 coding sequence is TGTGCCAGCAGCCCCAGGTCCAGACAAGAGACCCAGTACTTC.

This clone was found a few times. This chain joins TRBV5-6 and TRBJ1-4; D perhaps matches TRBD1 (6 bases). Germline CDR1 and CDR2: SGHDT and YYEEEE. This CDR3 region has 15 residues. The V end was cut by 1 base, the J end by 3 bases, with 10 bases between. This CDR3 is CASSLLTGPNEKLFF. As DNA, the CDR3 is TGTGCCAGCAGCTTGTTAACAGGGCCTAATGAAAAACTGTTTTTT.

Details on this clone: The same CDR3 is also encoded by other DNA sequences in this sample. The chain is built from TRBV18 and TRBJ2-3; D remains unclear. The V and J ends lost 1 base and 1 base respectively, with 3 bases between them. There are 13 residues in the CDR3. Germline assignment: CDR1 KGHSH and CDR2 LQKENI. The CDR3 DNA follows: TGTGCCAGCTCACCACTTGGCACAGATACGCAGTATTTT. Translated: CASSPLGTDTQYF. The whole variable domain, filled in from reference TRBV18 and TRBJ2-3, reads NAGVMQNPRHLVRRRGQEARLRCSPMKGHSHVYWYRQLPEEGLKFMVYLQKENIIDESGMPKERFSAEFPKEGPSILRIQQVVRGDSAAYFCASSPLGTDTQYFGPGTRLTVL.

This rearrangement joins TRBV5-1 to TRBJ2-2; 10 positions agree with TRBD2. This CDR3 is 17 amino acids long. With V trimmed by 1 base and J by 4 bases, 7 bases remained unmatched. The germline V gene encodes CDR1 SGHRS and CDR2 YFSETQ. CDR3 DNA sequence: TGCGCCAGCAGCTTGTCGTGGACTAGCGGAAGCACCGGGGAGCTGTTTTTT. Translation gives CASSLSWTSGSTGELFF.

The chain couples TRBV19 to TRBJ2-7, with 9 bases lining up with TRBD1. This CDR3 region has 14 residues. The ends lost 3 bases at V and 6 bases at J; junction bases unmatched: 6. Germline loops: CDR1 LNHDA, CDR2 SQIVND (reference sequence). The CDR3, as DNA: TGTGCCAGTAGTATCTCGGACAGGGGTGGCGAGCAGTACTTC. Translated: CASSISDRGGEQYF.

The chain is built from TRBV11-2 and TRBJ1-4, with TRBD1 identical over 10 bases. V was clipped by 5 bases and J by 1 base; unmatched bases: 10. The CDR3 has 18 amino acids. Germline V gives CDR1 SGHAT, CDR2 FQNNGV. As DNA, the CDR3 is TGTGCCAGCAGCCAGGGACAGGGGTCGCTTGGAACTAATGAAAAACTGTTTTTT. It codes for CASSQGQGSLGTNEKLFF.